This note documents a single TCR beta chain sequence. This clonotype came up a few times. Its antigen is currently not known. Base qualities are not at hand, and no much larger clone is one base apart. The sample comes from a study of blood T cells in healthy people across ages (dated by TCRdb to about 2015). Regarding the study in general: Template switching captured roughly one uniquely barcoded TCR beta cDNA molecule per two T cells in model experiments. The study analyzed two additional independent replicas of 1 million unique cDNA reads from the same blood draw for two donors, one aged 18 to 30 and one aged 80 or older. To avoid experimental bias, donors of different ages were randomly spread across the sequencing lanes. Using deep sequencing normalized with unique cDNA molecular identifiers, the study measured how TCR beta repertoire diversity changes with age. The donors were split into four age groups: young (average around 15 years), middle-aged (nearly 40), aged (more than 55) and long-lived (under 90).

Summary of the overall study and its limitations: As age increased, observed TCR beta diversity per million T cells dropped in a roughly linear way, and a significant reduction was already evident by age around 41. Because donor CMV infection status was unknown, age-related changes in expanded clonotypes were potentially confounded. Observed TCR beta diversity correlated strongly with the percentage of naive T cells measured by flow cytometry. The long-lived group showed more naive CD4+ T cells, fewer expanded clones and increased TCR diversity than the aged group, suggesting age selection. Estimates of total diversity based on one million sequenced T cells were regarded as lower bounds and as underestimates. Since profiling was done on bulk unsorted PBMCs, naive and antigen-experienced compartments could not be conclusively compared.

The library was generated by 5' RACE. The sequencer listed for this sample is Illumina HiSeq 2500. A second PCR of about 6 to 12 cycles was run with a J-beta primer mix and a sample-barcoded 5' primer. A unique molecular identifier was introduced onto each TCR beta cDNA molecule by a template-switch 5' adaptor carrying 12 random nucleotides. Each sample yielded at least 2.5 million CDR3-containing paired-end reads. First-strand cDNA synthesis was performed from all RNA using the Mint cDNA synthesis kit, with priming by a TRBC-specific oligonucleotide. All cDNA was treated with uracil-DNA glycosylase and then went through a first 18-cycle PCR with the universal primers M1SS and BC2_uni_R. The source study handled its data this way. Each sample was normalized by randomly selecting 1 million high-quality reads, each carrying a distinct molecular identifier. Instead of being binned into consensus sequences, reads with shared molecular identifiers were discarded. MiTCR, with a Q25 quality threshold and the strictest error-elimination algorithm, was used for CDR3 identification, clonotype clustering and error correction. A nonparametric unseen species model with Euler transformation was used to estimate lower-bound total TCR beta diversity. TCRdb redid the processing of the public reads, applying fastp at Q25 and MiXCR, and retained in-frame beta chains. Here each entry gathers all rows of one CDR3 protein and keeps the most common genes and DNA. The V and J calls were not made by the authors but by TCRdb's processing. The sample yields hundreds of thousands of distinct CDR3 sequences; 45% to 55% were counted once. The ten largest clones capture around 25% of the sample.

The donors were 40 or so Caucasian individuals from Russia, aged roughly 6 to 95 years, who were systemically healthy. Each donor gave around 9 milliliters of peripheral blood, collected into EDTA-treated Vacutainer tubes. Ficoll-Paque density-gradient centrifugation was used to isolate PBMCs, with at least 6 million obtained per sample. Total RNA, at least 5.5 micrograms per sample, was extracted from PBMCs with Trizol reagent. Naive CD45RAhigh/CD27high T cell percentages were measured by flow cytometry on a PBMC aliquot from every donor. Inclusive of the bounding cysteine and phenylalanine, the CDR3 is 15 residues long. The kept DNA is CDR3 alone, 45 bases in frame from the first base. The germline V gene specifies MDHEN as CDR1 and SYDVKM as CDR2. The V end loses 10 bases and the J end loses 1 base, and a stretch of 18 bases separates them.

This receptor was identified in an elderly man in good health. Recombination linked TRBV28 to TRBJ2-3, with TRBD2 perhaps the D gene, on 7 matching bases. Sequenced sample: blood. For the CDR3, the sequence is CAITGEGVRTDTQYF. The DNA sequence reads TGTGCCATCACCGGGGAGGGGGTTCGCACAGATACGCAGTATTTT.